The 21 T cell receptor beta chains presented below share a single source sample, sequenced in a study of T cell responses to AZD1222 COVID-19 vaccine. Using immunoSEQ multiplex PCR, the repertoire was profiled, and TCRdb retains in-frame clones only, with some absent. The sample shows about 200,000 clones, roughly nine tenths of them seen only once. Sequenced here: peripheral blood, sampled 28 days after the second AZD1222 dose. The source of these receptors is an adult who received the AZD1222 COVID-19 vaccine.

V gene TRBV2 combines with J gene TRBJ2-7; 9 bases align to TRBD1. The trim removed 7 bases at V and 1 base at J, leaving 14 bases unmatched. CDR1 SNHLY and CDR2 FYNNEI come from the germline V gene. The CDR3 consists of 17 residues. The chain's CDR3 is CASISGTGSIRSYEQYF. Written as DNA, the CDR3 is TGTGCCAGCATCTCCGGGACAGGGTCCATCCGGTCCTACGAGCAGTACTTC. The entire variable domain, with the rest obtained from reference TRBV2 and TRBJ2-7, is as follows: EPEVTQTPSHQVTQMGQEVILRCVPISNHLYFYWYRQILGQKVEFLVSFYNNEISEKSEIFDDQFSVERPDGSNFTLKIRSTKLEDSAMYFCASISGTGSIRSYEQYFGPGTRLTVT.

The rearrangement joins TRBV2 to TRBJ2-2, with 8 bases that match TRBD1. The CDR3 covers 14 residues. Looked up from germline, CDR1 is SNHLY and CDR2 is FYNNEI. V shed 3 bases and J 6 bases; nucleotides not matched to a gene: 3. CDR3 loop: CASSDRGLSGELFF. DNA for the CDR3: TGTGCCAGCAGTGACAGGGGGCTTTCCGGGGAGCTGTTTTTT. The complete variable domain, with remaining parts taken from reference TRBV2 and TRBJ2-2, reads EPEVTQTPSHQVTQMGQEVILRCVPISNHLYFYWYRQILGQKVEFLVSFYNNEISEKSEIFDDQFSVERPDGSNFTLKIRSTKLEDSAMYFCASSDRGLSGELFFGEGSRLTVL.

The V call is TRBV9, the J call TRBJ1-1; the match to TRBD1 covers 8 bases. With V trimmed by 3 bases and J by 4 bases, 8 bases remained unmatched. This CDR3 region has 15 residues. CDR1 and CDR2 from the germline V gene are SGDLS and YYNGEE. The CDR3 sequence: CASSASPTGATEAFF. CDR3 bases: TGTGCCAGCAGCGCCTCCCCGACAGGGGCCACTGAAGCTTTCTTT.

The V call is TRBV7-2, the J call TRBJ1-1; tentative D call: TRBD1 (6 bases). The CDR3 consists of 14 residues. CDR1 is SGHTA, CDR2 FQGNSA, per germline. V was clipped by 4 bases and J by 7 bases, with 16 bases between them. The chain's CDR3 is CASSYSQTDSEAFF. Written as DNA, the CDR3 is TGTGCCAGCAGCTACAGTCAGACGGACAGTGAAGCTTTCTTT.

The chain carries TRBV3-1 (or the pseudogene TRBV3-2) and TRBJ2-5; TRBD1 agrees at 9 bases. The CDR3 spans 14 residues. Per germline, CDR1 LGHDT and CDR2 YNNKEL (reference sequence). V lost 3 bases to trimming and J lost 5 bases; unmatched junction nucleotides: 4. The chain's CDR3 is CASSQGTGMETQYF. Here the CDR3 DNA reads TGTGCCAGCAGCCAGGGGACAGGGATGGAGACCCAGTACTTC.

V and J are TRBV12-3 or TRBV12-4 and TRBJ1-5; no clear D gene. The CDR3 is made up of 12 amino acids. The V gene lost 2 bases and the J gene lost 3 bases, with 2 bases spanning the gap. CDR3 protein: CASSLYNQPQHF. Here the CDR3 DNA reads TGTGCCAGCAGTTTATACAATCAGCCCCAGCATTTT.

CDR3 amino acids: CASSSGRETDTEAFF. The CDR3 DNA is TGTGCCAGCAGCTCGGGTAGAGAGACTGACACTGAAGCTTTCTTT. The chain recombines TRBV5-4 with TRBJ1-1; D remains ambiguous. Deletions cut 3 bases from V and 3 bases from J, with 15 bases between. From germline, CDR1 is SGHNT and CDR2 YYREEE (reference sequence). The CDR3 contains 15 residues.

The chain couples TRBV5-1 to TRBJ1-3, with no clear D. V was shortened by 4 bases and J by 0 bases, with 14 bases between the two germline ends. The germline CDR1 and CDR2 sequences are SGHRS and YFSETQ. CDR3 size: 16 residues. CDR3 residues: CASSVTIGDSGNTIYF. CDR3 nucleotide sequence: TGCGCCAGCAGCGTTACCATAGGCGACTCTGGAAACACCATATATTTT. The variable domain in full, completed from reference TRBV5-1 and TRBJ1-3, reads KAGVTQTPRYLIKTRGQQVTLSCSPISGHRSVSWYQQTPGQGLQFLFEYFSETQRNKGNFPGRFSGRQFSNSRSEMNVSTLELGDSALYLCASSVTIGDSGNTIYFGEGSWLTVV.

In its sample, this clone was seen a few times. The chain is built from TRBV19 and TRBJ1-1; 7 nucleotides match TRBD1. The CDR3 has 13 residues. V trimming: 4 bases; J trimming: 4 bases; junction bases outside the gene matches: 3. Per the germline V gene, CDR1 is LNHDA and CDR2 is SQIVND (reference sequence). The CDR3 coding sequence is TGTGCCAGTAGTAGTAGGGGGCCCACTGAAGCTTTCTTT. Encoded protein: CASSSRGPTEAFF.

This clone was seen a single time. Relative to the germline gene, one junction end is altered; a read error may explain this. J is TRBJ2-7 and V is TRBV25-1; D may correspond to TRBD1 or TRBD2 (5 bases each). The CDR3 covers 11 residues. In germline, CDR1 is MGHDK, CDR2 SYGVNS. CDR3 region: CASSGDGYFLF. The CDR3 DNA follows: TGTGCCAGCAGTGGGGACGGATACTTCCTCTTC.

This sequence joins TRBV9 and TRBJ2-7; 11 bases map to TRBD2. The ends lost 2 bases at V and 4 bases at J; junction bases unmatched: 5. The CDR3 extends over 15 amino acids. The germline V gene has CDR1 SGDLS and CDR2 YYNGEE. The CDR3 region is CASSVSGRAGYEQYF. In DNA form, the CDR3 reads TGTGCCAGCAGCGTTAGCGGGAGGGCCGGGTACGAGCAGTACTTC. Full variable domain (rest looked up from reference TRBV9 and TRBJ2-7): DSGVTQTPKHLITATGQRVTLRCSPRSGDLSVYWYQQSLDQGLQFLIQYYNGEERAKGNILERFSAQQFPDLHSELNLSSLELGDSALYFCASSVSGRAGYEQYFGPGTRLTVT.

The V and J genes are TRBV4-1 and TRBJ1-3, with TRBD1 as a possible D gene (5 bases). The CDR3 is made up of 18 amino acids. Germline values: CDR1 MGHRA, CDR2 YSYEKL. V was clipped by 2 bases and J by 2 bases, with 19 bases between them. CDR3 sequence reads: CASSQRRVQGSAGNTIYF. CDR3 bases: TGCGCCAGCAGCCAACGGCGGGTCCAGGGTTCCGCTGGAAACACCATATATTTT.

CDR3 DNA: TGTGCCAGCAGCTTGTACTTGGAACACGATCTATACGAGCAGTACTTC. Its protein is CASSLYLEHDLYEQYF. The chain combines TRBV5-6 with TRBJ2-7; D not resolved. The germline V gene encodes CDR1 SGHDT and CDR2 YYEEEE. CDR3 size: 16 residues. V gave up 1 base and J gave up 4 bases, with 18 bases separating them.

The chain has TRBV3-1 (or the pseudogene TRBV3-2) and TRBJ2-5; 7 bases line up with TRBD2. Unmatched junction bases numbered 19, after V lost 3 bases and J lost 3 bases. From germline, CDR1 is LGHDT and CDR2 YNNKEL (reference sequence). CDR3 length equals 19 residues. CDR3 sequence: CASSQDPLLQGGAEETQYF. The DNA for the CDR3 is TGTGCCAGCAGCCAGGATCCTCTTTTGCAGGGAGGGGCCGAAGAGACCCAGTACTTC.

The rearrangement joins TRBV3-1 (or the pseudogene TRBV3-2) to TRBJ1-4, with D unresolved. Germline-derived CDR1 and CDR2 are LGHDT and YNNKEL (reference sequence). This CDR3 has 14 amino acids. V dropped 5 bases and J dropped 0 bases, with 7 bases sitting between them. As DNA, the CDR3 is TGTGCCAGCAGCGGAAGTGCAACTAATGAAAAACTGTTTTTT. Its protein is CASSGSATNEKLFF.

V usage is TRBV6-1 and J usage is TRBJ2-5, with TRBD2 matching over 8 bases. With V trimmed by 3 bases and J by 6 bases, 6 bases remained unmatched. The CDR3 extends over 14 amino acids. CDR1 and CDR2 from the germline V gene are MNHNS and SASEGT. CDR3 sequence reads: CASSDPGGRKTQYF. CDR3 DNA sequence: TGTGCCAGCAGTGATCCGGGGGGGCGGAAGACCCAGTACTTC.

The genes are TRBV5-4 and TRBJ1-3; 7 bases fit TRBD1. Germline assignment: CDR1 SGHNT and CDR2 YYREEE (reference sequence). Trimming cost V 0 bases and J 4 bases; bases outside gene matches: 7. The CDR3 is 16 amino acids. CDR3 DNA sequence: TGTGCCAGCAGCTTGGGGGGACAGTCTTACGGAAACACCATATATTTT. This gives the protein CASSLGGQSYGNTIYF.

This clone was detected only once. The J gene is TRBJ1-1, the V gene TRBV24-1, with 9 nucleotides matching TRBD1. The CDR3 totals 16 residues. J was trimmed by 11 bases and V by 2 bases; bases with no gene match: 14. Germline CDR1 and CDR2: KGHDR and SFDVKD. Written as DNA, the CDR3 is TGTGCCACCAGTGATTCCTCCGGGACAGGGAGTAGAGGGGCTTTCTTT. This sequence encodes CATSDSSGTGSRGAFF.

The rearrangement links TRBV6-5 to TRBJ2-7, with 9 bases aligning to TRBD1. J gave up 0 bases and V 6 bases, and 3 bases lay outside the gene matches. This CDR3 region has 14 residues. Germline V gene lookup returns CDR1 MNHEY and CDR2 SVGAGI. This chain's CDR3 is CASRGTGLSYEQYF. The CDR3 region has the DNA TGTGCCAGCAGGGGGACAGGGCTCTCCTACGAGCAGTACTTC.

V and J are TRBV19 and TRBJ2-7, with 9 nucleotides matching TRBD2. In germline, CDR1 is LNHDA, CDR2 SQIVND (reference sequence). This CDR3 spans 15 amino acids. V shed 7 bases, J shed 5 bases, and the junction held 12 bases outside the gene matches. Here the CDR3 reads CASTPGRAGGHEQYF. The CDR3, as DNA: TGTGCCAGTACCCCAGGGAGAGCGGGAGGCCACGAGCAGTACTTC.

The rearrangement joins TRBV5-1 to TRBJ1-1; 7 bases fit TRBD1. CDR3 length equals 15 residues. J was trimmed by 10 bases and V by 0 bases; bases with no gene match: 12. Germline assignment: CDR1 SGHRS and CDR2 YFSETQ. CDR3: CASSLEGQSVRGAFF. CDR3 DNA sequence: TGCGCCAGCAGCTTGGAGGGACAGTCTGTAAGAGGAGCTTTCTTT.